The present T cell receptor (beta chain) was sequenced within a study of chemoradiotherapy in HPV16-positive cancers. For the study at large: Candidate HPV-specific clones and shared TCR motifs came from a couple of HPV16-positive patients. Broader study findings: Better recurrence-free survival went with HPV-responsive T-cell expansion in HPV16-positive patients.

Trimming removed 1 base at V and 6 bases at J, with 21 bases between. Looked up from germline, CDR1 is LGHNA and CDR2 is YSLEER. The CDR3 spans 17 residues. The repertoire was sequenced with immunoSEQ multiplex PCR; TCRdb's copy has only in-frame clones and lacks some. The sample includes some 6,000 clones, 65% to 85% of them seen just once. Samples were taken several times over chemoradiotherapy. This clone has a single count. The antigen is not known. This material consisted of tumor tissue, taken from a patient who underwent chemoradiotherapy. The origin of this receptor is a human donor with HPV-associated anogenital cancer. This sequence joins TRBV4-3 and TRBJ1-2; no definite D call. The CDR3 DNA reads TGCGCCAGCAGCCAAGTTTTCCAGACCTCCCCCGGGGATGGCTACACCTTC. Its protein is CASSQVFQTSPGDGYTF.